The 10 T cell receptor beta chains in this list originate from one sample, sequenced in a study of cytomegalovirus exposure and HLA in healthy donors. Primers for the PCR totalled 60 Vbeta and 13 Jbeta. Sequencing used immunoSEQ multiplex PCR; TCRdb keeps in-frame clones, though not all of them. The table includes tens of thousands of clones, 60% to 80% detected once. The sample consisted of PBMCs. These receptors came from a woman between 40 and 50 years old in good health and CMV-seropositive.

The rearrangement uses TRBV9 and TRBJ2-1; D gene uncertain. The CDR3 sequence is 14 residues long. V was trimmed by 0 bases and J by 3 bases, leaving 7 bases between them. Looked up from germline, CDR1 is SGDLS and CDR2 is YYNGEE. The CDR3 DNA reads TGTGCCAGCAGCGTAGCTGTAAACTACAATGAGCAGTTCTTC. It yields the protein CASSVAVNYNEQFF. The whole variable domain, remainder taken from reference TRBV9 and TRBJ2-1, is DSGVTQTPKHLITATGQRVTLRCSPRSGDLSVYWYQQSLDQGLQFLIQYYNGEERAKGNILERFSAQQFPDLHSELNLSSLELGDSALYFCASSVAVNYNEQFFGPGTRLTVL.

CDR3 amino acids: CASSLAVGRFYEQYF. In DNA, the CDR3 is TGCGCCAGCAGCTTGGCGGTGGGCCGATTTTACGAGCAGTACTTC. The rearrangement uses TRBV5-1 and TRBJ2-7; unclear D gene. Between the trimmed V and J ends, which lost 0 bases and 4 bases, there was a span of 14 bases. CDR3 length equals 15 residues. In germline, CDR1 is SGHRS, CDR2 YFSETQ.

The chain has TRBV20-1 and TRBJ2-1; D is unresolved. V lost 6 bases and J lost 6, with 9 bases in between. This CDR3 spans 11 amino acids. Germline CDR1 DFQATT, CDR2 SNEGSKA (reference sequence). The DNA for the CDR3 is TGCAGTGCACTCCTCACCAATGAGCAGTTCTTC. Its translation is CSALLTNEQFF.

The rearrangement joins TRBV19 to TRBJ2-3; the D gene is possibly TRBD2 (6 bases). V gave up 4 bases and J gave up 6 bases, with 17 bases separating them. This CDR3 is built from 15 residues. CDR1 is LNHDA and CDR2 is SQIVND in the germline V gene (reference sequence). The CDR3 here is CASSTLGGALDTQYF. The CDR3, as DNA: TGTGCCAGTAGTACTCTGGGGGGAGCGTTGGATACGCAGTATTTT.

This clone has a single count. V and J are TRBV5-1 and TRBJ1-2; 9 positions agree with TRBD1. Germline loops: CDR1 SGHRS, CDR2 YFSETQ. Unmatched junction bases numbered 7, after V lost 3 bases and J lost 7 bases. The CDR3 extends over 14 amino acids. The CDR3 region is CASSSDRGSAGYTF. DNA for the CDR3: TGCGCCAGCAGCTCGGACAGGGGTTCGGCTGGCTACACCTTC.

The chain couples TRBV13 to TRBJ2-7; 8 bases agree with TRBD2. CDR3 length: 14 residues. Germline V lookup: CDR1 PRHDT, CDR2 FYEKMQ (reference sequence). V lost 4 bases and J lost 5; bases outside the gene matches: 7. This chain's CDR3 is CASSSGLATDEQYF. The CDR3, as DNA: TGTGCCAGCAGCTCCGGACTAGCAACCGACGAGCAGTACTTC.

This sequence joins TRBV18 and TRBJ2-7, with a weak D call TRBD2 (5 bases). The CDR3 extends over 14 amino acids. Trimming stripped 4 bases from V and 3 bases from J, with 13 bases between. Germline CDR1 reads KGHSH; CDR2 reads LQKENI. The CDR3 spells CASSQAGGGYEQYF. The CDR3 nucleotides read TGTGCCAGCTCACAGGCAGGCGGAGGCTACGAGCAGTACTTC.

The J gene is TRBJ2-5, the V gene TRBV15; TRBD1 is a possible D gene (5 bases). CDR3 length equals 14 residues. V was shortened by 3 bases and J by 1 base, with 9 bases between the two germline ends. Germline V gene sequence: CDR1 LNHNV, CDR2 YYDKDF (reference sequence). CDR3: CATSRSRGQETQYF. CDR3 sequence (DNA): TGTGCCACCAGCAGGTCTAGGGGCCAAGAGACCCAGTACTTC.

The V and J genes are TRBV9 and TRBJ2-3; 14 bases align to TRBD2. The V gene's germline CDR1 is SGDLS and CDR2 YYNGEE. The CDR3 loop spans 15 amino acids. Trimming cost V 8 bases and J 8 bases; bases outside gene matches: 10. CDR3 DNA sequence: TGTGCCAGTTCGGGACTAGCGGGGGTTCGGGCTACGCAGTATTTT. Translation: CASSGLAGVRATQYF.

V usage is TRBV5-6 and J usage is TRBJ2-7; 9 nucleotides match TRBD1. Trimming removed 4 bases from V and 0 bases from J; junction bases left unmatched: 5. This CDR3 is 15 amino acids long. Germline values: CDR1 SGHDT, CDR2 YYEEEE. The CDR3 loop is CASSIGTGFSYEQYF. The CDR3 DNA reads TGTGCCAGCAGCATCGGGACAGGGTTCTCCTACGAGCAGTACTTC.